These 30 T cell receptor beta chains were sequenced from one sample in a study of blood T cell repertoires in COVID-19. The repertoire was sequenced with immunoSEQ multiplex PCR; TCRdb's copy has only in-frame clones and lacks some. The sample shows approximately 230,000 clones, roughly 80% of them seen only once. Sequenced input: peripheral blood. The receptors stem from a woman of 80 years or more with active or convalescent COVID-19.

The chain has TRBV15 and TRBJ2-5; perhaps TRBD1 as D (6 bases). The germline V gene encodes CDR1 LNHNV and CDR2 YYDKDF (reference sequence). There are 14 residues in the CDR3. V was clipped by 3 bases and J by 1 base, with 9 bases between them. CDR3: CATSRTGLQETQYF. The CDR3 DNA is TGTGCCACCAGCAGGACAGGCCTCCAAGAGACCCAGTACTTC.

CDR3 sequence: CATRSAGGDYGYTF. In DNA form, the CDR3 reads TGTGCCACCAGGTCCGCAGGGGGCGACTATGGCTACACCTTC. J is TRBJ1-2 and V is TRBV24-1, with 8 bases that match TRBD1. The CDR3 runs 14 residues. After removal of 7 bases from V and 3 bases from J, the junction contained 6 bases not matched to a gene. Looked up from germline, CDR1 is KGHDR and CDR2 is SFDVKD.

CDR3: CASSPGQGANTGELFF. The CDR3 DNA reads TGTGCCAGCAGCCCGGGACAGGGGGCCAACACCGGGGAGCTGTTTTTT. The chain uses TRBV5-4 and TRBJ2-2, with 12 positions matching TRBD1. The CDR3 has 16 residues. Germline V lookup: CDR1 SGHNT, CDR2 YYREEE (reference sequence). Unmatched junction bases numbered 3, after V lost 4 bases and J lost 2 bases.

The CDR3 here is CASSSVISTGGNEQFF. The CDR3 DNA follows: TGCGCCAGCAGCTCGGTAATATCGACAGGGGGCAATGAGCAGTTCTTC. The rearrangement joins TRBV5-1 to TRBJ2-1, with 9 bases that match TRBD1. CDR1 SGHRS and CDR2 YFSETQ come from the germline V gene. V trimming: 3 bases; J trimming: 6 bases; junction bases outside the gene matches: 10. The CDR3 is made up of 16 amino acids.

The V and J genes are TRBV5-1 and TRBJ2-3; TRBD2 matches 12 bases. V lost 9 bases and J lost 6; bases outside the gene matches: 14. The CDR3 sequence is 16 residues long. Germline assignment: CDR1 SGHRS and CDR2 YFSETQ. The CDR3 region is CATSEGLAGPVDTQYF. Written as DNA, the CDR3 is TGCGCCACCTCTGAGGGACTAGCGGGCCCGGTGGATACGCAGTATTTT.

This sequence joins TRBV27 and TRBJ2-1, with 11 bases matching TRBD2. Germline loops: CDR1 MNHEY, CDR2 SMNVEV (reference sequence). Trimming removed 3 bases from V and 7 bases from J; junction bases left unmatched: 5. The CDR3 spans 15 residues. CDR3: CASSFRLAGSNEQFF. The DNA for the CDR3 is TGTGCCAGCAGTTTCCGACTAGCGGGATCAAATGAGCAGTTCTTC.

J is TRBJ1-2 and V is TRBV5-1, with 7 bases that match TRBD1. After removal of 2 bases from V and 1 base from J, the junction contained 5 bases not matched to a gene. Germline loops: CDR1 SGHRS, CDR2 YFSETQ. This CDR3 spans 15 amino acids. The CDR3 region has the DNA TGCGCCAGCAGCTTAACAGGGGTTAGTAACTATGGCTACACCTTC. Protein product: CASSLTGVSNYGYTF.

In regard to this clone: The same CDR3 also results from other DNA sequences found in this sample. The chain is built from TRBV15 and TRBJ2-7; 14 bases are shared with TRBD2. The CDR3 loop spans 17 amino acids. Trimming removed 0 bases from V and 2 bases from J; junction bases left unmatched: 3. Germline CDR1 and CDR2: LNHNV and YYDKDF (reference sequence). The CDR3 spells CATSRDLTSGRAYEQYF. CDR3 nucleotide sequence: TGTGCCACCAGCAGAGACTTGACTAGCGGGAGGGCCTACGAGCAGTACTTC.

This clone was picked up a small number of times. CDR3 bases: TGTGCCAGCAGTCCTTTGGGGGCTAGCAGTAGCACAGATACGCAGTATTTT. Its protein product is CASSPLGASSSTDTQYF. V usage is TRBV2 and J usage is TRBJ2-3; a possible D gene is TRBD1 (6 bases). The CDR3 spans 17 residues. Trimming removed 5 bases at V and 0 bases at J, with 18 bases between. CDR1 is SNHLY, CDR2 FYNNEI, per germline.

The chain couples TRBV5-6 to TRBJ1-4; 7 positions agree with TRBD1. The germline CDR1 and CDR2 sequences are SGHDT and YYEEEE. CDR3 length: 14 amino acids. Trimming took 5 bases from V and 2 from J; bases not matched to a gene: 3. As DNA, the CDR3 is TGTGCCAGCAGAGTACAGGGGACTAATGAAAAACTGTTTTTT. Translated: CASRVQGTNEKLFF.

The chain combines TRBV28 with TRBJ1-2; the D gene is possibly TRBD1 (6 bases). Germline assignment: CDR1 MDHEN and CDR2 SYDVKM. The CDR3 is 12 residues long. V was pared by 9 bases and J by 4 bases, with 12 bases between. The CDR3 sequence is CASQDRPYGYTF. The CDR3 region has the DNA TGTGCCAGTCAGGACAGACCCTATGGCTACACCTTC.

This clone was detected once. The genes are TRBV19 and TRBJ1-4; 9 bases line up with TRBD1. The V gene's germline CDR1 is LNHDA and CDR2 SQIVND (reference sequence). The CDR3 loop spans 15 amino acids. V shed 5 bases, J shed 4 bases, and the junction held 5 bases outside the gene matches. CDR3 bases: TGTGCCAGTAGTCTTGGGACAGGGCTTAATGAAAAACTGTTTTTT. This codes for CASSLGTGLNEKLFF.

This clone came up a few times. This rearrangement joins TRBV6-4 to TRBJ1-2, with D possibly being TRBD1 (5 bases). CDR3 length equals 13 residues. Looked up from germline, CDR1 is MRHNA and CDR2 is SNTAGT. V was cut by 3 bases and J by 5 bases, with 10 bases left in between. The DNA for the CDR3 is TGTGCCAGCAGTGAGGGGCTCAGATATGGCTACACCTTC. This gives the protein CASSEGLRYGYTF.

The rearrangement joins TRBV19 to TRBJ2-7; 8 bases map to TRBD1. Germline trimming cut 5 bases from V and 2 bases from J; bases unmatched to any gene: 8. The length of the CDR3 is 15 residues. CDR1 LNHDA and CDR2 SQIVND come from the germline V gene (reference sequence). The DNA for the CDR3 is TGTGCCAGTAGTCTTCAAGGACAGGGCCCCTACGAGCAGTACTTC. This translates into CASSLQGQGPYEQYF.

V is TRBV5-1 and J is TRBJ1-5; no clear D gene. Germline V gene data show CDR1 as SGHRS and CDR2 as YFSETQ. V lost 6 bases and J 0 bases, leaving 13 bases between the germline ends. The CDR3 has 15 amino acids. In DNA, the CDR3 is TGCGCCAGCAAGGTGGGAGCCGATAGCAATCAGCCCCAGCATTTT. It translates to CASKVGADSNQPQHF.

The chain carries TRBV12-3 or TRBV12-4 and TRBJ1-1; D unclear. The CDR3 is 13 residues long. Trimming took 2 bases from V and 0 from J, leaving 4 bases between them. The CDR3 nucleotides are TGTGCCAGCAGTTTACAGATGAACACTGAAGCTTTCTTT. Amino acid sequence: CASSLQMNTEAFF.

This clone was counted between two and nine times. This chain links TRBV28 with TRBJ1-4; D is unresolved. This CDR3 spans 11 amino acids. Trimming left V 11 bases short and J 8 bases short, with 12 bases between. The germline V gene has CDR1 MDHEN and CDR2 SYDVKM. CDR3 in DNA: TGTGCCTCAAGCGCCCCGGAAAAACTGTTTTTT. This translates into CASSAPEKLFF. Full variable domain (remainder filled in from reference TRBV28 and TRBJ1-4): DVKVTQSSRYLVKRTGEKVFLECVQDMDHENMFWYRQDPGLGLRLIYFSYDVKMKEKGDIPEGYSVSREKKERFSLILESASTNQTSMYLCASSAPEKLFFGSGTQLSVL.

The V gene is TRBV28, the J gene TRBJ1-6; D is ambiguous. Germline V lookup: CDR1 MDHEN, CDR2 SYDVKM. This CDR3 is 15 amino acids long. The germline V and J ends were trimmed by 6 bases and 0 bases, with 9 bases remaining between them. The CDR3 here is CASRPQSSYNSPLHF. The CDR3, as DNA: TGTGCCAGCAGGCCACAGAGCTCCTATAATTCACCCCTCCACTTT. Combining the CDR3 with reference TRBV28 and TRBJ1-6 gives the whole variable domain DVKVTQSSRYLVKRTGEKVFLECVQDMDHENMFWYRQDPGLGLRLIYFSYDVKMKEKGDIPEGYSVSREKKERFSLILESASTNQTSMYLCASRPQSSYNSPLHFGNGTRLTVT.

The chain joins TRBV24-1 to TRBJ2-1; 7 nucleotides match TRBD2. The CDR3 has 13 amino acids. Germline CDR1 and CDR2: KGHDR and SFDVKD. V dropped 4 bases and J dropped 6; count of bases not matched to a gene: 2. The chain's CDR3 is CATSEGTTNEQFF. CDR3 bases: TGTGCCACCAGTGAAGGGACTACCAATGAGCAGTTCTTC.

The chain couples TRBV4-2 to TRBJ2-2, with 7 bases matching TRBD2. V gave up 0 bases and J gave up 7 bases; unmatched junction bases: 17. The CDR3 is made up of 19 amino acids. The V gene's germline CDR1 is LGHNA and CDR2 YNFKEQ. The CDR3 protein is CASSQELIPSGGSVGELFF. The CDR3 region has the DNA TGTGCCAGCAGCCAAGAATTAATCCCTAGCGGCGGGTCTGTCGGGGAGCTGTTTTTT.

The V and J genes are TRBV5-5 and TRBJ1-5; the D gene is possibly TRBD1 (5 bases). CDR3 length equals 16 residues. V shed 0 bases and J shed 0 bases, with 10 bases lying between them. Germline V gene sequence: CDR1 SGHKS, CDR2 YYEKEE (reference sequence). CDR3 amino acids: CASSLGGWDSNQPQHF. For the CDR3, the DNA is TGTGCCAGCAGCTTGGGGGGCTGGGATAGCAATCAGCCCCAGCATTTT.

The CDR3 coding sequence is TGTGCCAGCAGCTTCAAGAGCTATGGCTACACCTTC. Translation: CASSFKSYGYTF. The rearrangement uses TRBV5-6 and TRBJ1-2; D not certain. The V and J ends lost 2 bases and 4 bases respectively, with 6 bases between them. Germline CDR1 and CDR2: SGHDT and YYEEEE. This CDR3 region has 12 residues.

For the CDR3, the DNA is TGTGCCAGCAGCCAATCGTCCGGGGACCAAGAGACCCAGTACTTC. Protein product: CASSQSSGDQETQYF. V usage is TRBV3-1 (or the pseudogene TRBV3-2) and J usage is TRBJ2-5; D is perhaps TRBD2 (5 bases). Germline CDR1 is LGHDT and CDR2 is YNNKEL (reference sequence). The CDR3 runs 15 residues. Trimming cost V 2 bases and J 0 bases, with 10 bases left between them.

CDR3 sequence reads: CASSQSKAVGGNEKLFF. For the CDR3, the DNA is TGCGCCAGCAGTCAATCAAAAGCGGTGGGGGGGAATGAAAAACTGTTTTTT. This sequence joins TRBV23-1 and TRBJ1-4, with a possible D match to TRBD1 (5 bases). TRBV23-1 is noted as an ORF with a role that remains uncertain. CDR3 size: 17 residues. V dropped 0 bases and J dropped 5 bases, with 16 bases sitting between them.

V and J are TRBV3-1 (or the pseudogene TRBV3-2) and TRBJ1-5, with D possibly TRBD1 on 6 matching bases. V was trimmed by 6 bases and J by 6 bases, leaving 18 bases between them. CDR1 is LGHDT, CDR2 YNNKEL, per germline (reference sequence). The CDR3 is made up of 15 amino acids. CDR3 DNA: TGTGCCAGCAGTCCAACAGGGAGTCCCAGTCAGCCCCAGCATTTT. It yields the protein CASSPTGSPSQPQHF.

This sequence joins TRBV11-1 and TRBJ1-1; no clear D gene. This CDR3 is 13 amino acids long. V lost 1 base, J lost 7 bases, and 10 bases lay in between. The germline V gene encodes CDR1 SGHAT and CDR2 FQDESV (reference sequence). The CDR3 loop reads CASSLGTRYEAFF. The CDR3 DNA follows: TGTGCCAGCAGCTTAGGTACTCGGTATGAAGCTTTCTTT.

V gene TRBV27 combines with J gene TRBJ1-6, with D perhaps TRBD1 (6 bases). This CDR3 has 15 residues. Trimming took 8 bases from V and 4 from J, leaving 15 bases between them. Germline lookup yields CDR1 MNHEY and CDR2 SMNVEV (reference sequence). The CDR3 bases are TGTGCCAGCCGGGGGGGCACCTTATATAATTCACCCCTCCACTTT. The encoded protein is CASRGGTLYNSPLHF.

This clone showed up just a few times. The gene calls are TRBV19 and TRBJ1-5; 10 bases are a match to TRBD1. The CDR3 covers 17 residues. Per the germline V gene, CDR1 is LNHDA and CDR2 is SQIVND (reference sequence). Trimming removed 4 bases from V and 0 bases from J; junction bases left unmatched: 6. CDR3 protein: CASSRIGTGVSNQPQHF. The CDR3 nucleotides read TGTGCCAGTAGTAGAATAGGGACAGGGGTTAGCAATCAGCCCCAGCATTTT.

The chain joins TRBV28 to TRBJ2-1; 12 bases fit TRBD2. CDR3 size: 12 residues. CDR1 MDHEN and CDR2 SYDVKM come from the germline V gene. The V and J ends lost 6 bases and 14 bases, in that order; junction bases with no gene match: 5. In DNA, the CDR3 is TGTGCCAGCAGCCTAGCGGGAGGGGGCGAGTTCTTC. Its protein product is CASSLAGGGEFF.

This chain connects TRBV3-1 (or the pseudogene TRBV3-2) to TRBJ2-7; the D gene is possibly TRBD1 (5 bases). CDR1 and CDR2 from the germline V gene are LGHDT and YNNKEL (reference sequence). The length of the CDR3 is 13 residues. The V and J ends lost 3 bases and 5 bases respectively, with 11 bases between them. The CDR3 DNA reads TGTGCCAGCAGCCACAGGGTTTCAAACGAGCAGTACTTC. It codes for CASSHRVSNEQYF.